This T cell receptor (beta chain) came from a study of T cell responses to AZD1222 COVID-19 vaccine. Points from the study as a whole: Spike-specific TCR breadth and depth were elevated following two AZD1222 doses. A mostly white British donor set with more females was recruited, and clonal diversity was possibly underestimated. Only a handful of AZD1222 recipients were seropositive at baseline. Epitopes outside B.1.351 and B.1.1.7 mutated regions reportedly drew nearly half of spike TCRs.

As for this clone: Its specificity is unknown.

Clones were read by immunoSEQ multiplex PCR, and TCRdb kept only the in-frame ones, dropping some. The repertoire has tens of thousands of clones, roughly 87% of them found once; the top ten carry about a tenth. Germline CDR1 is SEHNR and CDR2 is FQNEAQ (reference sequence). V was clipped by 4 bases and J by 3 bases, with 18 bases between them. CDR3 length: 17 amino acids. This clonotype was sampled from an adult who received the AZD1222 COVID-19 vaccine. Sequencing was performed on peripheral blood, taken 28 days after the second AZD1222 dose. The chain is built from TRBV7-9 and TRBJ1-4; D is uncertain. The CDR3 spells CASSSPPSGVANEKLFF. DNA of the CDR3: TGTGCCAGCAGCTCTCCTCCTTCGGGCGTAGCTAATGAAAAACTGTTTTTT. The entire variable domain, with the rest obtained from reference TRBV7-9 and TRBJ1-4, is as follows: DTGVSQNPRHKITKRGQNVTFRCDPISEHNRLYWYRQTLGQGPEFLTYFQNEAQLEKSRLLSDRFSAERPKGSFSTLEIQRTEQGDSAMYLCASSSPPSGVANEKLFFGSGTQLSVL.